This T cell receptor beta chain was sequenced in a study of T cells in women clearing cervical HPV infection. Study information: Cases were women with histologically confirmed HPV16-related CIN3 or worse, including 2 invasive cancers. Study-level results: Richness differences could reflect unmeasured T-cell content per sample. Cases carried less TRBV6-7 than controls: 0.11% versus 0.16%.

Measured with immunoSEQ multiplex PCR; TCRdb has only the in-frame clones, and not every one. The sample totals about 37,000 clones. To note about this clone: What it binds is not known. The read halts 3 residues ahead of the CDR3 end, with the missing end drawn from the germline J gene.

CDR3 size: 18 residues. The J segment lost 0 bases and the V segment lost 7 bases, leaving 12 bases of the junction unmatched. In germline, CDR1 is KGHSH, CDR2 LQKENI. Prevalent HPV16 infections were excluded; only incident single HPV16 infections included. J is TRBJ2-2 and V is TRBV18; TRBD2 agrees at 9 bases. This TCR derives from a woman between 18 and 69 years old with a cervical HPV16 infection that either progressed to CIN3+ or cleared (not recorded which). Sequencing was carried out using blood buffy coat. The DNA read from the CDR3 is TGTGCCAGCTTCCAAAAGACTAGCGGAGTGACGAACACCGGGGAG. It translates to CASFQKTSGVTNTGE. The entire CDR3 protein reads CASFQKTSGVTNTGELFF.